The present T cell receptor (beta chain) was sequenced within a study of regulatory T cells in long-lasting Graves disease. Arm-PCR with iRepertoire HTBI primers amplified the CDR3 regions for these TCR beta libraries. TCRdb re-called the multiplex PCR reads with MiXCR, one entry per CDR3 protein. The sample consists of about 530,000 distinct CDR3 sequences, about 16% of them appearing once. This sample's time point: newly diagnosed GD, antithyroid drugs for less than 3 months. PBMC-extracted RNA yielded the TCR library. These data were also reused for a study on T cells in Graves' hyperthyroidism and ophthalmopathy.

The TCR originated in a woman aged 35 to 59 with Graves disease. Sequencing was performed on peripheral blood mononuclear cells (PBMCs), taken at new diagnosis, from a patient treated with antithyroid drugs.

Here the CDR3 reads CATSDLGGGNQPQHF. The DNA of the CDR3 is TGTGCCACCAGTGATTTAGGAGGCGGCAATCAGCCCCAGCATTTT. The J gene is TRBJ1-5, the V gene TRBV24-1, with D unresolved. Germline V gene lookup returns CDR1 KGHDR and CDR2 SFDVKD. The CDR3 has 15 amino acids. With 1 base removed from V and 2 bases from J, the gap between germline ends came to 8 bases.